This T cell receptor beta chain was retrieved from a study of blood T cell repertoires in COVID-19 (dated by TCRdb to the early 2020s). Notes on the research overall: The collaborator samples originated in the United States, Italy and Spain and spanned the acute and convalescent phases of COVID-19. Where HLA class I and class II types were available, the types were taken from metadata supplied by the sample provider, not from assay-based typing. Deeply sampled blood TCRbeta repertoires from subjects exposed to, actively infected with, or recovered from COVID-19 were included in the dataset. The repertoires were made available in a free public database intended to serve as a resource for research on the immune response to SARS-CoV-2. The sample metadata nearly always contained a de-identified subject ID, COVID-19 status, age in years and sex. The material from the prospective study consisted of cDNA or gDNA derived from T cells, B-cell-depleted T cells, or PBMCs. The samples were drawn from the first 160 participants of the ongoing ImmuneRACE study and from 1,254 subjects provided by 6 global collaborators. Overall study outcomes, separate from this receptor: The amount of clinical and demographic metadata varied by source and participant and was provided uncurated.

The collaborating institutions used their own protocols to collect whole blood in K2EDTA tubes. For TCRbeta analysis, collaborators shipped samples in one of three forms: frozen whole blood, isolated PBMCs, or DNA extracted from either of those sample types. The immunoSEQ Assay, a bias-controlled multiplex PCR, was used to amplify TCRbeta CDR3 regions from genomic DNA. Per the source publication's procedure: Within the assay, amplification of reference gene primers was used to estimate how many nucleated cells each sample contained. To quantify the absolute abundance of each unique TCRbeta CDR3 rearrangement, sequence reads were collapsed and filtered. For each sample, productive Simpson clonality was calculated by taking the square root of Simpson's diversity index across productive rearrangements. TCRdb re-hosts the immuneACCESS table, in-frame sequences only. Its copies lack some clones; in the studies checked, an unresolved V gene accounts for under half of them, and the cause for the rest is not known. V and J calls and clone size are as listed in that table; D and trimming were resolved from the DNA. The sample records just over 85,000 clones, roughly nine tenths of which are singletons. Under 9.5% of the sample is held by the ten biggest clonotypes.

At the junction V is shortened by 2 bases and J by 1 base; bases outside the gene matches: 8. Taken from cysteine to phenylalanine, the CDR3 has 17 residues. Only the CDR3 portion is preserved as DNA: 51 bases, with reading frame beginning at the first base. The germline V gene specifies MNHEY as CDR1 and SVGEGT as CDR2. As regards this clone: The antigen it binds to is not known. The record has no base qualities; no much larger clone is one base away.

Sequencing was carried out using peripheral blood. The clonotype originates from a man aged 45-65 years with acute or convalescent COVID-19. The chain couples TRBV6-2 or TRBV6-3 to TRBJ1-5, and 7 junctional nucleotides match TRBD1. Here is the DNA: TGTGCCAGCAGTTACCCGGCGGACAGGCGGAGCAATCAGCCCCAGCATTTT. Its translation is CASSYPADRRSNQPQHF.